This T cell receptor beta chain derives from a study of blood T cells in healthy people across ages. Per the germline V gene, CDR1 is MDHEN and CDR2 is SYDVKM. CDR3 length: 13 residues. A second roughly 7 to 11 cycle PCR used barcoded and J-beta primers. TCRdb re-derived calls from the 5' RACE reads in MiXCR, one entry per CDR3 protein. The sample records approximately 800,000 distinct CDR3 sequences, about 47% being singletons. The chain combines TRBV28 with TRBJ2-4; 8 bases are shared with TRBD1. The closer fit of TRBJ2-7 to the DNA end suggests the J call may be wrong. Sequencing input: blood. This clonotype was sampled from a man at least 80 years old in good health. CDR3: CASNPQGGHEQYF. In DNA form, the CDR3 reads TGTGCCAGCAACCCACAGGGGGGCCACGAGCAGTACTTC.